This TCR beta chain was sequenced in a study of T cells in Graves' hyperthyroidism and ophthalmopathy. The CDR3 contains 18 residues. Germline assignment: CDR1 SGDLS and CDR2 YYNGEE. V lost 4 bases and J lost 4; bases outside the gene matches: 13. Amplification targeted TCR beta CDR3 regions from RNA transcripts. During a first-round RT-PCR of the TCR CDR3, the HTBI primer set was used. One entry per CDR3 protein results from TCRdb running MiXCR on the multiplex PCR reads. Counted here are 500,000 to 750,000 distinct CDR3 sequences, 13% to 15% occurring once; the ten biggest clones make up roughly 7.7%. Extraction of PBMCs used roughly 9.6 ml of fresh peripheral blood.

The sequence was collected from a woman aged 18 to 35 with Graves' ophthalmopathy. The sample was blood. This chain joins TRBV9 and TRBJ2-3; 12 positions match TRBD2. In DNA, the CDR3 is TGTGCCAGCAGCCCCCACGAGATACTAGCGGGAGGCTCAGATACGCAGTATTTT. It specifies CASSPHEILAGGSDTQYF.